A single sample gave rise to the 20 T cell receptor beta chains below, sequenced in a study of T cell clusters in autoimmune cytopenias. TRB was amplified by touch-down multiplex PCR, primer pools A and B combined. TCRdb reanalyzed the multiplex PCR reads and collapses them to one entry per CDR3 protein, without DNA. The sample's table shows 1,200 or so distinct CDR3 sequences. Each sample's input was around 270 ng genomic DNA, 38,000 or so genome equivalents. What was sequenced was peripheral blood. The source is a human donor with an autoimmune cytopenia or autoimmune hepatitis (not recorded which).

By frequency, this clonotype registers medium-sized. This chain connects TRBV19 to TRBJ1-2; lacking DNA, the TRBD1 call made by TCRdb goes unchecked. The CDR3 extends over 12 amino acids. CDR1 is LNHDA, CDR2 SQIVND, per germline (reference sequence). This CDR3 is CAIGTQNYGYTF.

The genes are TRBV12-3 or TRBV12-4 and TRBJ1-2. This CDR3 contains 14 residues. CDR3 sequence reads: CASSHRTDHYGYTF.

The chain joins TRBV13 to TRBJ1-2; without DNA, the TCRdb call of TRBD1 cannot be checked. This CDR3 comprises 14 residues. Germline V CDR1 and CDR2: PRHDT, FYEKMQ (reference sequence). CDR3: CASSSLTGSYGYTF.

V is TRBV6-6 and J is TRBJ1-5; TCRdb indicates TRBD1, and absent DNA this call remains unverified. CDR3 length: 15 residues. Germline V gene sequence: CDR1 MNHNY, CDR2 SVGAGI (reference sequence). The chain's CDR3 is CASRKEGGQNQPQHF.

This chain uses TRBV6-2 or TRBV6-3 with TRBJ1-2; the D gene TCRdb calls, TRBD1, cannot be checked with no DNA. The CDR3 has 16 residues. Germline V CDR1 and CDR2: MNHEY, SVGEGT. CDR3 sequence reads: CASSYPSDRGDYGYTF.

The rearrangement links TRBV19 to TRBJ1-5; TCRdb's D call of TRBD1 is untestable without DNA. This CDR3 contains 15 residues. The germline gives CDR1 LNHDA, CDR2 SQIVND (reference sequence). CDR3 sequence reads: CASTRGGMGNQPQHF. Looking up the rest from reference TRBV19 and TRBJ1-5 gives the full variable domain: DGGITQSPKYLFRKEGQNVTLSCEQNLNHDAMYWYRQDPGQGLRLIYYSQIVNDFQKGDIAEGYSVSREKKESFPLTVTSAQKNPTAFYLCASTRGGMGNQPQHFGDGTRLSIL.

This clonotype is labeled medium-sized based on frequency. The J gene is TRBJ2-1, the V gene TRBV12-3 or TRBV12-4; the D gene TCRdb calls, TRBD2, cannot be checked with no DNA. CDR3 length equals 14 residues. The CDR3 protein is CASIRASGSNEQFF.

This chain joins TRBV9 and TRBJ2-1; with no DNA, the TCRdb D assignment of TRBD2 cannot be verified. This CDR3 is built from 14 residues. Germline V gene data show CDR1 as SGDLS and CDR2 as YYNGEE. The CDR3 is CASSVYVGVDEQFF.

The CDR3 sequence is CASSFDREGIQYF. The chain employs TRBV11-1 and TRBJ2-4; TCRdb returns TRBD1, unconfirmable since there is no DNA. Per germline, CDR1 SGHAT and CDR2 FQDESV (reference sequence). The length of the CDR3 is 13 residues.

V is TRBV6-5 and J is TRBJ2-3; absent DNA, TCRdb's TRBD1 call cannot be checked. The germline V gene has CDR1 MNHEY and CDR2 SVGAGI. The CDR3 covers 17 residues. The CDR3 reads CASRPQGSGTSGYTQYF.

This chain links TRBV6-5 with TRBJ2-5; TCRdb designates TRBD2, a call that cannot be tested without DNA. This CDR3 has 14 amino acids. Germline CDR1 MNHEY, CDR2 SVGAGI. CDR3 in amino acids: CASSYVGAGETQYF.

This chain connects TRBV6-5 to TRBJ2-6; the D call from TCRdb, TRBD2, cannot be confirmed without DNA. The CDR3 contains 14 residues. The germline V gene has CDR1 MNHEY and CDR2 SVGAGI. The CDR3 spells CASRRASGANVLTF.

Judged by frequency, this clonotype is medium-sized (0.01 to 0.1%). The genes are TRBV6-5 and TRBJ2-5; the TRBD1 assignment by TCRdb is unverifiable without DNA. The CDR3 consists of 14 residues. Germline-derived CDR1 and CDR2 are MNHEY and SVGAGI. The CDR3 is CASSLPRVGETQYF.

The chain couples TRBV6-5 to TRBJ1-6; TCRdb outputs TRBD1, but without DNA this stays unchecked. This CDR3 has 14 amino acids. The germline V gene encodes CDR1 MNHEY and CDR2 SVGAGI. CDR3 loop: CASSFGQGNSPLHF.

This clonotype is labeled medium-sized (0.01 to 0.1%) based on frequency. This rearrangement joins TRBV5-4 to TRBJ2-1; with no DNA, the TCRdb D assignment of TRBD2 cannot be verified. The CDR3 totals 16 residues. The V gene's germline CDR1 is SGHNT and CDR2 YYREEE (reference sequence). The chain's CDR3 is CASTRTSGTPHNEQFF.

The chain combines TRBV18 with TRBJ1-5. Germline assignment: CDR1 KGHSH and CDR2 LQKENI. This CDR3 region has 13 residues. This CDR3 is CASSKGLNQPQHF.

The chain carries TRBV6-5 and TRBJ2-2; no DNA is available, so the TRBD2 call from TCRdb remains unchecked. Germline values: CDR1 MNHEY, CDR2 SVGAGI. CDR3 length: 17 amino acids. CDR3 in amino acids: CASTYQGSAGGPGELFF.

The J gene is TRBJ1-3, the V gene TRBV15; the D call of TRBD1 rests on TCRdb alone, since no DNA is present to check it. Germline lookup yields CDR1 LNHNV and CDR2 YYDKDF (reference sequence). This CDR3 is built from 15 residues. The CDR3 reads CATSGRSGAGNTIYF.

CDR3 protein: CASSGIGGASPGNTIYF. The V gene is TRBV5-6, the J gene TRBJ1-3. CDR1 and CDR2 (germline): SGHDT, YYEEEE. The CDR3 length is 17 residues.

J is TRBJ1-1 and V is TRBV6-5; no DNA is available, so the TRBD1 call from TCRdb remains unchecked. CDR1 MNHEY and CDR2 SVGAGI come from the germline V gene. The CDR3 is 17 residues long. CDR3 sequence reads: CASSYSPFRARNTEAFF.